These 21 T cell receptor beta chains were all obtained from the same sample, sequenced in a study of brain metastases from non-small cell lung cancer. The repertoire was sequenced with immunoSEQ multiplex PCR; TCRdb's copy has only in-frame clones and lacks some. The sample includes around 510 clones, 60% to 80% of them seen just once. The sequenced sample was tissue from a brain metastasis. These receptors originate from a donor aged 40 or over with non-small cell lung cancer.

This clone has only one observation. This may arise from a read error, as a much more abundant clone is one base away. The sample contains more than one DNA sequence encoding this CDR3. The V and J genes are TRBV5-5 and TRBJ2-7, with 7 bases that match TRBD2. There are 18 residues in the CDR3. Germline CDR1 is SGHKS and CDR2 is YYEKEE (reference sequence). CDR3 DNA sequence: TGTGCCAGCAGCTTGGACGGACTTAGGGGAGGGTTACACTACGAGCAGTACTTT. Protein product: CASSLDGLRGGLHYEQYF.

The chain joins TRBV5-4 to TRBJ2-3; TRBD1 is a possible D gene (5 bases). The CDR3 has 14 residues. Germline CDR1 reads SGHNT; CDR2 reads YYREEE (reference sequence). Trimming cost V 3 bases and J 0 bases, with 8 bases left between them. The CDR3 region has the DNA TGTGCCAGCAGCTGTGACAGTAGCACAGATACGCAGTATTTT. Translated: CASSCDSSTDTQYF.

This clone was counted a single time. The junction shows a germline mismatch at one end, possibly a read error. V gene TRBV15 combines with J gene TRBJ1-4; D call uncertain. The germline V gene encodes CDR1 LNHNV and CDR2 YYDKDF (reference sequence). There are 15 residues in the CDR3. The CDR3 nucleotides read TGTGCCACTAGCACCCGGGAGATCGGGTTAGAAAAACTGTTTTTT. Translation gives CATSTREIGLEKLFF.

Comments on this clone: A much bigger clone sits one base away, suggesting this may be a read error. The chain employs TRBV6-6 and TRBJ2-5, with 8 bases lining up with TRBD1. Germline V CDR1 and CDR2: MNHNY, SVGAGI (reference sequence). This CDR3 contains 15 residues. DNA for the CDR3: TGTGCCAACAGTTCCCGACAGGGGCGCCAAGAGACCCAGTACTTC. This sequence encodes CANSSRQGRQETQYF.

V usage is TRBV21-1 and J usage is TRBJ2-1; TRBD1 is the table's D call and was not checked against the DNA. TRBV21-1 is classified as a pseudogene. The CDR3 length is 16 residues. CDR3 in amino acids: CASSKVTGETYNEQFF. The CDR3 bases are TGTGCCAGCAGCAAAGTAACAGGAGAAACCTACAATGAGCAGTTCTTC.

The chain links TRBV29-1 to TRBJ2-5, with 11 bases identical to TRBD1. CDR3 length equals 13 residues. V gave up 5 bases and J gave up 5 bases; unmatched junction bases: 4. Germline assignment: CDR1 SQVTM and CDR2 ANQGSEA. CDR3 nucleotides: TGCAGCGTTTGGACAGGGGGCAAGGAGACCCAGTACTTC. This translates into CSVWTGGKETQYF.

The chain uses TRBV30 and TRBJ1-3; 7 nucleotides align to TRBD1. From germline, CDR1 is GTSNPN and CDR2 SVGIG (reference sequence). The CDR3 extends over 17 amino acids. The ends lost 7 bases at V and 4 bases at J; junction bases unmatched: 19. CDR3: CAFSTGTVTYLGNTIYF. The CDR3 DNA reads TGTGCCTTTTCGACAGGGACCGTCACATATCTCGGAAACACCATATATTTT.

V is TRBV21-1 and J is TRBJ2-5. TRBV21-1 is noted as a pseudogene. The CDR3 length is 14 residues. CDR3 nucleotide sequence: TGTGCCAGCAGCAACCGGAACCCCCAAGAGACCCAGTACTTC. Residues: CASSNRNPQETQYF.

This chain links TRBV9 with TRBJ2-1; D is possibly TRBD2 (6 bases). This CDR3 is built from 11 residues. The V and J ends lost 4 bases and 10 bases respectively, with 9 bases between them. The germline gives CDR1 SGDLS, CDR2 YYNGEE. The CDR3: CASSSTSEQFF. CDR3 sequence (DNA): TGTGCCAGCAGCTCAACTAGCGAGCAGTTCTTC.

A word on this clone: One end of the junction varies from germline; a read error may be responsible. V and J are TRBV9 and TRBJ1-6; TRBD1 might be the D (6 bases). From germline, CDR1 is SGDLS and CDR2 YYNGEE. The CDR3 consists of 15 residues. The CDR3 here is CVSSGPEGENSPLHF. CDR3 nucleotides: TGTGTCAGCAGCGGCCCCGAGGGGGAAAATTCACCCCTCCACTTT.

This clone was counted a single time. The chain recombines TRBV29-1 with TRBJ1-4; 10 bases are a match to TRBD1. The V segment lost 1 base and the J segment 10 bases; nucleotides outside the gene matches: 3. Germline loops: CDR1 SQVTM, CDR2 ANQGSEA. The CDR3 runs 13 residues. CDR3 in DNA: TGCAGCGTTGAAGTAGGACAGGGGGGAAAACTGTTTTTT. It specifies CSVEVGQGGKLFF.

The V and J genes are TRBV5-5 and TRBJ2-7; maybe TRBD2 (5 bases). Trimming removed 0 bases from V and 3 bases from J, with 22 bases in between. The CDR3 extends over 18 amino acids. CDR1 is SGHKS and CDR2 is YYEKEE in the germline V gene (reference sequence). CDR3 sequence reads: CASSLDGLREGLHYEQYF. For the CDR3, the DNA is TGTGCCAGCAGCTTGGACGGACTTAGAGAAGGGTTACACTACGAGCAGTACTTC.

Notes on this clone: Germline is not matched at one junction end, which may reflect a read error. In DNA form, the CDR3 reads TGTGCCAGCAGTCCCCCGGGACAGGGCGGAGGGGCTGAAGTTTTCTTT. Its protein is CASSPPGQGGGAEVFF. The V and J genes are TRBV27 and TRBJ1-1, with 9 bases matching TRBD1. The CDR3 has 16 residues. Germline CDR1 MNHEY, CDR2 SMNVEV (reference sequence).

A remark on this clone: Different DNA sequences within this sample yield the same CDR3. The chain links TRBV5-4 to TRBJ2-2; D is perhaps TRBD1 (5 bases). Trimming removed 1 base from V and 0 bases from J, with 10 bases in between. The CDR3 has 16 amino acids. Germline CDR1 reads SGHNT; CDR2 reads YYREEE (reference sequence). In DNA, the CDR3 is TGTGCCAGCAGCTTGCGACCAGGGTCGAACACCGGGGAGCTGTTTTTT. It translates to CASSLRPGSNTGELFF.

The rearrangement joins TRBV30 to TRBJ2-6; unclear D gene. Trimming stripped 0 bases from V and 1 base from J, with 7 bases between. CDR1 GTSNPN and CDR2 SVGIG come from the germline V gene (reference sequence). This CDR3 contains 15 residues. The CDR3, as DNA: TGTGCCTGGAGTGTACTGGGGTCTGGGGCCAACGTCCTGACTTTC. This sequence encodes CAWSVLGSGANVLTF.

The V call is TRBV5-6, the J call TRBJ2-5; D is undetermined. The CDR3 contains 12 residues. The V and J ends lost 4 bases and 4 bases respectively, with 8 bases between them. The germline gives CDR1 SGHDT, CDR2 YYEEEE. CDR3 amino acids: CASSLALETQYF. Here the CDR3 DNA reads TGTGCCAGCAGCCTGGCATTAGAGACCCAGTACTTC.

The V call is TRBV14, the J call TRBJ1-1; D not certain. The CDR3 is 18 amino acids. Trimming removed 2 bases at V and 1 base at J, with 20 bases between. Germline CDR1 reads SGHDN; CDR2 reads FVKESK. CDR3 sequence reads: CASSQSRPPPVSNTEAFF. DNA of the CDR3: TGTGCCAGCAGCCAAAGTCGGCCCCCCCCGGTCTCGAACACTGAAGCTTTCTTT. The entire variable domain, with the rest obtained from reference TRBV14 and TRBJ1-1, is as follows: EAGVTQFPSHSVIEKGQTVTLRCDPISGHDNLYWYRRVMGKEIKFLLHFVKESKQDESGMPNNRFLAERTGGTYSTLKVQPAELEDSGVYFCASSQSRPPPVSNTEAFFGQGTRLTVV.

This rearrangement joins TRBV7-9 to TRBJ1-5, with D perhaps TRBD1 (6 bases). CDR3 size: 13 residues. Germline CDR1 reads SEHNR; CDR2 reads FQNEAQ (reference sequence). Trimming took 5 bases from V and 5 from J, leaving 10 bases between them. This chain's CDR3 is CASSPAGDQPQHF. In nucleotides, the CDR3 is TGTGCCAGCAGCCCCGCAGGGGATCAGCCCCAGCATTTT.

This clone appeared once. The chain links TRBV7-9 to TRBJ1-5; TRBD1 agrees at 9 bases. After removal of 4 bases from V and 7 bases from J, the junction contained 8 bases not matched to a gene. CDR3 length: 15 amino acids. Germline values: CDR1 SEHNR, CDR2 FQNEAQ (reference sequence). CDR3 sequence: CASSSIGQGRQPQHF. For the CDR3, the DNA is TGTGCCAGCAGCTCCATCGGACAGGGGCGCCAGCCCCAGCATTTT.

The chain has TRBV21-1 and TRBJ1-1; no check of the table's D call, TRBD1, against the DNA was made. TRBV21-1 counts as a pseudogene. This CDR3 has 18 amino acids. CDR3 bases: TGTGCCAGCAGCAAAAGGGGCCGGGTTGGGGCTGTAACCACTGAAGCTTTCTTT. Encoded protein: CASSKRGRVGAVTTEAFF.

The J gene is TRBJ1-2, the V gene TRBV6-5; no definite D call. The CDR3 extends over 14 amino acids. Trimming shortened V by 0 bases and J by 4 bases, and 9 bases separated the two germline ends. From germline, CDR1 is MNHEY and CDR2 SVGAGI. The CDR3 DNA reads TGTGCCAGCAGTTACTCTCCAGCTCCCTATGGCTACACCTTC. It yields the protein CASSYSPAPYGYTF.